This is a list of T cell receptor beta chains from one sample in a study of cytomegalovirus exposure and HLA in healthy donors. The protocol was immunoSEQ multiplex PCR, while the TCRdb copy is restricted to in-frame clones and leaves out a portion. In the table there are about 160,000 clones, around 80% of which are singletons. The sequenced sample was PBMCs. These receptor sequences come from a woman aged 25 to 39 in good health and CMV-seropositive. The CDR3 runs from the conserved cysteine through the conserved F or W. The order of the fields is V gene, D gene, J gene, CDR3 length, clone size, CDR3 DNA, CDR3 protein. D genes are given only for firm matches. The size entry is marked missing in some rows and otherwise reads once, few, many or a size class.

TRBV11-1	-	TRBJ2-3	14	-	TGTGCCAGCACTCGGACTGAATCCACAGATACGCAGTATTTT	CASTRTESTDTQYF
TRBV7-6	-	TRBJ2-7	14	-	TGTGCCAGCAGCTTAGCTTACAGTGGGTACGAGCAGTACTTC	CASSLAYSGYEQYF
TRBV28	-	TRBJ1-5	12	-	TGTGCCAGCAGCGCCGTGGAGGGTACCCAGCATTTT	CASSAVEGTQHF
TRBV30	-	TRBJ1-1	13	once	TGTGCCTGGAGTGTGCCGGGCGGGACTGAAGCTTTCTTT	CAWSVPGGTEAFF
TRBV18	TRBD1	TRBJ1-3	16	few	TGTGCCAGCTCACTAGAGGGACAGCTACTTGGAAACACCATATATTTT	CASSLEGQLLGNTIYF
TRBV14	-	TRBJ1-2	15	-	TGTGCCAGCAGCCAACGGGACTTCATAGACTATGGCTACACCTTC	CASSQRDFIDYGYTF
TRBV6-1	-	TRBJ2-7	12	-	TGTGCCAGCACCAATCACAGGGACGAGCAGTACTTC	CASTNHRDEQYF
TRBV6-6	TRBD1	TRBJ2-1	14	-	TGTGCCAGCAGTTACTCTTCGGACAGGAGTGAGCAGTTCTTC	CASSYSSDRSEQFF
TRBV13	TRBD1	TRBJ1-4	15	-	TGTGCCAGCAGCTCAAACAGGGGCTTGGATGAAAAACTGTTTTTT	CASSSNRGLDEKLFF
TRBV27	TRBD2	TRBJ2-1	15	-	TGTGCCAGCAGTTTGCTGACTAGCGGGGGTTTCGGGCAGTTCTTC	CASSLLTSGGFGQFF
TRBV27	TRBD2	TRBJ2-7	13	once	TGTGCCAGCGGCTCGGGGGGAAGCTACGAGCAGTACTTC	CASGSGGSYEQYF
TRBV7-2	-	TRBJ1-2	14	-	TGTGCCAGCAGCTTAGTACAGGTTAACTATGGCTACACCTTC	CASSLVQVNYGYTF
TRBV5-6	-	TRBJ2-7	12	-	TGTGCCAGCAGCTTGTCGGGTGGCGAGCAGTACTTC	CASSLSGGEQYF
TRBV10-3	-	TRBJ2-5	15	-	TGTGCCATCAGTGAGTCGGAGGGACTCGGGGAGACCCAGTACTTC	CAISESEGLGETQYF
TRBV29-1	-	TRBJ2-6	17	-	TGCAGCGTTGAAGTCCCACGCGCCTACTCTGGGGCCAACGTCCTGACTTTC	CSVEVPRAYSGANVLTF
TRBV7-9	TRBD2	TRBJ2-1	19	-	TGTGCCAGCAGCGCTGGGACTAGCGGGGGGGCCTGGGCCGCCAATGAGCAGTTCTTC	CASSAGTSGGAWAANEQFF
TRBV5-1	-	TRBJ2-7	15	-	TGCGCCAGCAGCTTTGTGTTGGGGAGCACCTACGAGCAGTACTTC	CASSFVLGSTYEQYF
TRBV15	-	TRBJ2-5	15	-	TGTGCCACCAGAGACGGACAGCGGTTCCAAGAGACCCAGTACTTC	CATRDGQRFQETQYF
TRBV5-4	-	TRBJ1-1	16	-	TGTGCCAGCAGTCCCGGGGGGCTACGGATGAACACTGAAGCTTTCTTT	CASSPGGLRMNTEAFF
TRBV18	-	TRBJ2-5	15	-	TGTGCCAGCTCACCATTGGTACATGTTCAAGAGACCCAGTACTTC	CASSPLVHVQETQYF
TRBV4-3	-	TRBJ2-5	14	-	TGCGCCAGCAGCCACCTACAGGGCCAAGAGACCCAGTACTTC	CASSHLQGQETQYF
TRBV19	TRBD1	TRBJ2-1	16	-	TGTGCCAGTAGTAGCTACAGGGGTTCCACCTACAATGAGCAGTTCTTC	CASSSYRGSTYNEQFF
TRBV7-8	TRBD2	TRBJ2-1	16	-	TGTGCCAGCAGCTCCCTAGCGGGGGGGCGCTACAATGAGCAGTTCTTC	CASSSLAGGRYNEQFF
TRBV7-3	TRBD1	TRBJ2-3	16	-	TGTGCCAGCAGCTCTCACAGGGGTTATAGCACAGATACGCAGTATTTT	CASSSHRGYSTDTQYF
TRBV4-3	TRBD1	TRBJ1-2	13	-	TGCGCCAGCAGCGTCGACAGGGTGGGCGGCTACACCTTC	CASSVDRVGGYTF
TRBV7-2	-	TRBJ2-3	13	-	TGTGCCAGCAGCTTAGGACAGTTAGATACGCAGTATTTT	CASSLGQLDTQYF
TRBV19	-	TRBJ1-6	14	-	TGTGCCAGTAGTATACAGGGCCGGGATTCACCCCTCCACTTT	CASSIQGRDSPLHF
TRBV5-8	-	TRBJ2-3	13	-	TGTGCCAGCAGCTTGTATAGCAGGGCTACGCAGTATTTT	CASSLYSRATQYF
TRBV9	TRBD2	TRBJ2-1	15	-	TGTGCCAGCAGCGAGACTAGCGGGGGTTACAATGAGCAGTTCTTC	CASSETSGGYNEQFF
TRBV6-1	-	TRBJ2-6	15	-	TGTGCCAGCAGTGAAGCCTACTCTGGGGCCAACGTCCTGACTTTC	CASSEAYSGANVLTF
TRBV28	TRBD2	TRBJ2-7	15	-	TGTGCCAGCAGTTTACCTGGGACTAGCAGCTACGAGCAGTACTTC	CASSLPGTSSYEQYF
TRBV7-2	-	TRBJ1-1	16	-	TGTGCCAGCAGCTTTGGGCAGGGGCGAAGGAACACTGAAGCTTTCTTT	CASSFGQGRRNTEAFF
TRBV11-2	TRBD1	TRBJ2-7	14	-	TGTGCCAGCCGAAGAACCGGGACAGGCTACGAGCAGTACTTC	CASRRTGTGYEQYF
TRBV6-1	-	TRBJ2-6	13	-	TGTGCCAGCAGTGGACAATTGGCCAACGTCCTGACTTTC	CASSGQLANVLTF
TRBV7-8	TRBD2	TRBJ2-3	15	-	TGTGCCAGCACCCCCGTAGCGGGGGGGTCAGATACGCAGTATTTT	CASTPVAGGSDTQYF
TRBV18	TRBD1	TRBJ2-7	15	-	TGTGCCAGCTCACCCCCCGGGACAGGAGTCTACGAGCAGTACTTC	CASSPPGTGVYEQYF
TRBV6-1	TRBD1	TRBJ2-7	15	-	TGTGCCAGCAGCCCCTACAGGGGACCGAACTACGAGCAGTACTTC	CASSPYRGPNYEQYF
TRBV28	-	TRBJ2-7	14	-	TGTGCCAGCAGTTTATTGCAGTTCTCCTACGAGCAGTACTTC	CASSLLQFSYEQYF
TRBV7-9	-	TRBJ1-1	13	-	TGTGCCAGCAGCTTAGGAACACGCACTGAAGCTTTCTTT	CASSLGTRTEAFF
TRBV7-9	-	TRBJ1-1	15	once	TGTGCCAGCGTAGCGACCAGGGGTCTCGCCACTGAAGCTTTCTTT	CASVATRGLATEAFF
TRBV10-3	-	TRBJ1-6	16	few	TGTGCCATCAGTGAATTGGCAGAATTGCATAATTCACCCCTCCACTTT	CAISELAELHNSPLHF
TRBV7-9	TRBD1	TRBJ1-3	17	-	TGTGCCAGCACCTTTTATACAGGGGCCAGCTCTGGAAACACCATATATTTT	CASTFYTGASSGNTIYF